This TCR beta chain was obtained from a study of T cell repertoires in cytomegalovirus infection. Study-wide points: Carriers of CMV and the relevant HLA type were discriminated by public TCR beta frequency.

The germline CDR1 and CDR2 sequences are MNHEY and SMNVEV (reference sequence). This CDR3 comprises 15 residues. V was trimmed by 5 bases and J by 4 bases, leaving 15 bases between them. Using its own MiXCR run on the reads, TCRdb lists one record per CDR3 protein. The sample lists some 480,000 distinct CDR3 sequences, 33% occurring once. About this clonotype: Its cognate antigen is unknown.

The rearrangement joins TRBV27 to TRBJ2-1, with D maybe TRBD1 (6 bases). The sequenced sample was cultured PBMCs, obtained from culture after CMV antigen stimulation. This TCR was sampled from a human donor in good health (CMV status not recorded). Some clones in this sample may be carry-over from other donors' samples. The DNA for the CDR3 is TGTGCCAGCAGTCCCGGACAGAGCCCTTACAATGAGCAGTTCTTC. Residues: CASSPGQSPYNEQFF.